A selection of T cell receptor beta chains follows, all from one sample in a study of blood T cell repertoires in COVID-19. Assay used: immunoSEQ multiplex PCR; TCRdb lists only in-frame clones, some missing. The table has hundreds of thousands of clones, about 88% seen once. The source material was peripheral blood. These receptor sequences come from a woman in her sixties with COVID-19, enrolled during active disease. The CDR3 runs from the conserved cysteine through the conserved F or W. D genes are given only for firm matches. Clone sizes are given selectively: once, few, many, or a class where the clone is expanded.

D gene: .; clone size: .; V gene: TRBV5-4; J gene: TRBJ1-3; CDR3 DNA: TGTGCCAGCAGCTTGGGTTCGGGACTCCACTCTGGAAACACCATATATTTT; CDR3 protein: CASSLGSGLHSGNTIYF
D gene: .; clone size: .; V gene: TRBV5-1; J gene: TRBJ2-7; CDR3 DNA: TGCGCCAGCAGCGGTACCCGGGACACCTACGAGCAGTACTTC; CDR3 protein: CASSGTRDTYEQYF
D gene: TRBD1; clone size: .; V gene: TRBV18; J gene: TRBJ1-2; CDR3 DNA: TGTGCCAGCTCACCAAGGACAGGGGGCGACTATGGCTACACCTTC; CDR3 protein: CASSPRTGGDYGYTF
D gene: .; clone size: few; V gene: TRBV27; J gene: TRBJ2-6; CDR3 DNA: TGTGCCAGCAGCCTTTTTCTCAGGGGTGCTGGGGCCAACGTCCTGACTTTC; CDR3 protein: CASSLFLRGAGANVLTF
D gene: .; clone size: .; V gene: TRBV30; J gene: TRBJ1-5; CDR3 DNA: TGTGCCTGGAGTGTACAGAGGGCTACGGGGCAGCCCCAGCATTTT; CDR3 protein: CAWSVQRATGQPQHF
D gene: .; clone size: .; V gene: TRBV27; J gene: TRBJ2-1; CDR3 DNA: TGTGCCAGCAGTTCCAGGACACCCGAAAACAATGAGCAGTTCTTC; CDR3 protein: CASSSRTPENNEQFF
D gene: .; clone size: .; V gene: TRBV19; J gene: TRBJ1-2; CDR3 DNA: TGTGCCAGTAGGCCCCCGACAGTGGTCGATGGCTACACCTTC; CDR3 protein: CASRPPTVVDGYTF
D gene: .; clone size: .; V gene: TRBV5-1; J gene: TRBJ1-1; CDR3 DNA: TGCGCCAGCAGCTTGGGAATGGCGAACACTGAAGCTTTCTTT; CDR3 protein: CASSLGMANTEAFF
D gene: .; clone size: .; V gene: TRBV3-1/TRBV3-2; J gene: TRBJ1-2; CDR3 DNA: TGTGCCAGCAGTGAAGAAGCGAATGGCTACACCTTC; CDR3 protein: CASSEEANGYTF
D gene: TRBD1; clone size: .; V gene: TRBV7-2; J gene: TRBJ1-2; CDR3 DNA: TGTGCCAGCAGCTTAATCGGGACAGCCTATGGCTACACCTTC; CDR3 protein: CASSLIGTAYGYTF
D gene: .; clone size: .; V gene: TRBV5-5; J gene: TRBJ1-2; CDR3 DNA: TGTGCCAGCAGCTTGAGCAGCGGGGCTTCCTATGGCTACACCTTC; CDR3 protein: CASSLSSGASYGYTF
D gene: TRBD1; clone size: few; V gene: TRBV15; J gene: TRBJ1-1; CDR3 DNA: TGTGCCACCAGCAGAGTCCGACAGGGGAGCACTGAAGCTTTCTTT; CDR3 protein: CATSRVRQGSTEAFF
D gene: TRBD1; clone size: many; V gene: TRBV12-3/TRBV12-4; J gene: TRBJ1-2; CDR3 DNA: TGTGCCAGCAGCCGAGGACAGGGGGATGGCTACACCTTC; CDR3 protein: CASSRGQGDGYTF
D gene: TRBD1; clone size: .; V gene: TRBV6-5; J gene: TRBJ1-2; CDR3 DNA: TGTGCCAGCAGTTACGGACAGGGGGCCCGCAGCACCTTC; CDR3 protein: CASSYGQGARSTF
D gene: .; clone size: .; V gene: TRBV9; J gene: TRBJ1-2; CDR3 DNA: TGTGCCAGCAGCATCCCCCGGGGGGGGGCATATGGCTACACCTTC; CDR3 protein: CASSIPRGGAYGYTF
D gene: .; clone size: .; V gene: TRBV7-9; J gene: TRBJ2-7; CDR3 DNA: TGTGCCAGCAGCTTATTGGGCAGGACCTACGAGCAGTACTTC; CDR3 protein: CASSLLGRTYEQYF
D gene: .; clone size: .; V gene: TRBV12-3/TRBV12-4; J gene: TRBJ1-2; CDR3 DNA: TGTGCCAGCAGTTTAAACGGGGGCTATGGCTACACCTTC; CDR3 protein: CASSLNGGYGYTF
D gene: .; clone size: .; V gene: TRBV19; J gene: TRBJ2-5; CDR3 DNA: TGTGCCGTCCGAGGGCCCAAAGAGACCCAGTACTTC; CDR3 protein: CAVRGPKETQYF
D gene: .; clone size: .; V gene: TRBV6-5; J gene: TRBJ1-6; CDR3 DNA: TGTGCCAGCGGCGCAGGGGTTAACTCACCCCTCCACTTT; CDR3 protein: CASGAGVNSPLHF
D gene: .; clone size: .; V gene: TRBV6-6; J gene: TRBJ1-2; CDR3 DNA: TGTGCCAGCAGTCAGGATGGGCCAAGGCATGGCTACACCTTC; CDR3 protein: CASSQDGPRHGYTF
D gene: .; clone size: few; V gene: TRBV6-6; J gene: TRBJ1-6; CDR3 DNA: TGTGCCAGCGGTACCCAGGGAACTTATAATTCACCCCTCCACTTT; CDR3 protein: CASGTQGTYNSPLHF
D gene: .; clone size: once; V gene: TRBV5-1; J gene: TRBJ1-1; CDR3 DNA: TGCGCCAGCAGCTTAGGCCCCGACAGGTTCTCAATGAACACTGAAGCTTTCTTT; CDR3 protein: CASSLGPDRFSMNTEAFF
D gene: .; clone size: .; V gene: TRBV20-1; J gene: TRBJ2-5; CDR3 DNA: TGCAGTGCTATCCTCCGGGAGACCCAGTACTTC; CDR3 protein: CSAILRETQYF
D gene: .; clone size: once; V gene: TRBV7-2; J gene: TRBJ1-4; CDR3 DNA: TGTGCCAGCAGCTTCATCCACAGGGATGAAAAACTGTTTTTT; CDR3 protein: CASSFIHRDEKLFF
D gene: .; clone size: .; V gene: TRBV5-1; J gene: TRBJ1-5; CDR3 DNA: TGCGCCAGCAGCTTGGGAGAGAATAGCAATCAGCCCCAGCATTTT; CDR3 protein: CASSLGENSNQPQHF
D gene: .; clone size: .; V gene: TRBV29-1; J gene: TRBJ1-2; CDR3 DNA: TGCAGTGGGCTCCGGGACAATGGTGGCTACACCTTC; CDR3 protein: CSGLRDNGGYTF
D gene: .; clone size: .; V gene: TRBV20-1; J gene: TRBJ1-1; CDR3 DNA: TGCAGTGCTAGTGAACACCTGAACACTGAAGCTTTCTTT; CDR3 protein: CSASEHLNTEAFF
D gene: .; clone size: few; V gene: TRBV6-2/TRBV6-3; J gene: TRBJ1-5; CDR3 DNA: TGTGCCAGCAGCTATAGCAGGGGAGTAGGCAATCAGCCCCAGCATTTT; CDR3 protein: CASSYSRGVGNQPQHF
D gene: .; clone size: .; V gene: TRBV30; J gene: TRBJ2-3; CDR3 DNA: TGTGCCTGGAGTGTAGGGGGAGGCACAGATACGCAGTATTTT; CDR3 protein: CAWSVGGGTDTQYF
D gene: .; clone size: .; V gene: TRBV2; J gene: TRBJ1-2; CDR3 DNA: TGTGCCAGCAAACCTGTGACGGGGTATGGCTACACCTTC; CDR3 protein: CASKPVTGYGYTF
D gene: .; clone size: .; V gene: TRBV4-1; J gene: TRBJ1-2; CDR3 DNA: TGCGCCAGCAGCCAAGTCGCGGCGGGCTATGGCTACACCTTC; CDR3 protein: CASSQVAAGYGYTF
D gene: TRBD2; clone size: .; V gene: TRBV5-1; J gene: TRBJ2-7; CDR3 DNA: TGCGCCAGCAGCTTGGAGGCTAGCGGGGCGCTCGAGCAGTACTTC; CDR3 protein: CASSLEASGALEQYF
D gene: .; clone size: .; V gene: TRBV19; J gene: TRBJ1-1; CDR3 DNA: TGTGCCAGTAGGGGAGGGGGGGCGCAGGACACTGAAGCTTTCTTT; CDR3 protein: CASRGGGAQDTEAFF